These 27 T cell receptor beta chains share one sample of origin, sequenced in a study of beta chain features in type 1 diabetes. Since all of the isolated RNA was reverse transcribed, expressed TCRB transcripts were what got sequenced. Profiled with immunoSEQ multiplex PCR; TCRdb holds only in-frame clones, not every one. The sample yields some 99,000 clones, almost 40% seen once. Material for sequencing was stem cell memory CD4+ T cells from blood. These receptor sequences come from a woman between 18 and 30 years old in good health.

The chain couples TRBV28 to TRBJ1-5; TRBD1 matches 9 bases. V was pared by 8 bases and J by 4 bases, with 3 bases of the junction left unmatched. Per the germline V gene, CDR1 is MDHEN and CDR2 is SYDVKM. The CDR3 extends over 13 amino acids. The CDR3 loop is CASLGQGNQPQHF. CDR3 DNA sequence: TGTGCCAGCTTGGGACAGGGAAATCAGCCCCAGCATTTT.

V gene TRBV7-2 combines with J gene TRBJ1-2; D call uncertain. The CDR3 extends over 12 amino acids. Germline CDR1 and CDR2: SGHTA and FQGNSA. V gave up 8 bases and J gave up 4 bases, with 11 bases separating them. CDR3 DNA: TGTGCCAGCTCGCCCCGGGGCTATGGCTACACCTTC. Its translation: CASSPRGYGYTF.

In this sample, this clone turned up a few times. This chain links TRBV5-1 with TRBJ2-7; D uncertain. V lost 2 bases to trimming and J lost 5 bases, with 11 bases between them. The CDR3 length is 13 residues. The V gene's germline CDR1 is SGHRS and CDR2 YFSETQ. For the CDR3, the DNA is TGCGCCAGCAGCTTACATCCGCCCGACGAGCAGTACTTC. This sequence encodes CASSLHPPDEQYF. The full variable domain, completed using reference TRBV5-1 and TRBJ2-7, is KAGVTQTPRYLIKTRGQQVTLSCSPISGHRSVSWYQQTPGQGLQFLFEYFSETQRNKGNFPGRFSGRQFSNSRSEMNVSTLELGDSALYLCASSLHPPDEQYFGPGTRLTVT.

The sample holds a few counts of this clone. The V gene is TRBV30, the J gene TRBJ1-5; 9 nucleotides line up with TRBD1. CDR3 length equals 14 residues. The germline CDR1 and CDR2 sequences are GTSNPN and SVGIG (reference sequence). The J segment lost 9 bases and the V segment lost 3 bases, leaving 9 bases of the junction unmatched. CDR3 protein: CAWSSGQGGAPQHF. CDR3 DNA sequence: TGTGCCTGGAGCTCGGGACAGGGTGGCGCGCCCCAGCATTTT.

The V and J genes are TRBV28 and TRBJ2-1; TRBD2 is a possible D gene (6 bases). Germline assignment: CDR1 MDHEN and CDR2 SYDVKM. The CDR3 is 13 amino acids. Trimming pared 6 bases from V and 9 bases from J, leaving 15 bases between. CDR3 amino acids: CASSPGGAGEQFF. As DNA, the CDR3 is TGTGCCAGCAGCCCGGGTGGAGCGGGTGAGCAGTTCTTC.

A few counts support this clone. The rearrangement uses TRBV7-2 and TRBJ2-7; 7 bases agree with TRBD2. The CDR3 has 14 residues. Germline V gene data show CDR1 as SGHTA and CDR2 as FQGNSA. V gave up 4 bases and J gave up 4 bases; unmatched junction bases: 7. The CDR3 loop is CASSSLAGVYEQYF. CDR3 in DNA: TGTGCCAGCAGCTCCCTGGCGGGAGTGTACGAGCAGTACTTC.

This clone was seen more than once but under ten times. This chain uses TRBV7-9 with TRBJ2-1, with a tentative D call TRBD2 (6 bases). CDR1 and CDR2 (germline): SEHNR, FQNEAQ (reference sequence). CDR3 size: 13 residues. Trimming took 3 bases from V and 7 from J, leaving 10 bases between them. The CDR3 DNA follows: TGTGCCAGCAGCTTGGCGGCGGGAAATGAGCAGTTCTTC. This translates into CASSLAAGNEQFF.

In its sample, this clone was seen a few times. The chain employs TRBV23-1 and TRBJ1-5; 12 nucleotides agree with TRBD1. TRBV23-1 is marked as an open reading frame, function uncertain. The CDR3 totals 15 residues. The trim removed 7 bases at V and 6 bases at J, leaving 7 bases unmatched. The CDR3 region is CASNLRDRGPQPQHF. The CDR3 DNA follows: TGCGCCAGCAATCTCCGGGACAGGGGGCCTCAGCCCCAGCATTTT.

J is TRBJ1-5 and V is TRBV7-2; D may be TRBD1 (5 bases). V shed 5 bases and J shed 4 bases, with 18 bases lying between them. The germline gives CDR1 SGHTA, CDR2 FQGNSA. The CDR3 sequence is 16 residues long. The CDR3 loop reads CASSPGGSQRNQPQHF. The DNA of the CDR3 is TGTGCCAGCAGCCCGGGGGGATCGCAACGGAATCAGCCCCAGCATTTT.

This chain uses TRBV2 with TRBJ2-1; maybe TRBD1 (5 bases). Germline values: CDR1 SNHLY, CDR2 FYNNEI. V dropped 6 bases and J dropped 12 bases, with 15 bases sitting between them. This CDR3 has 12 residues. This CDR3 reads CASSVLNQGQFF. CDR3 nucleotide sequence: TGTGCCAGCAGCGTTCTTAATCAGGGGCAGTTCTTC.

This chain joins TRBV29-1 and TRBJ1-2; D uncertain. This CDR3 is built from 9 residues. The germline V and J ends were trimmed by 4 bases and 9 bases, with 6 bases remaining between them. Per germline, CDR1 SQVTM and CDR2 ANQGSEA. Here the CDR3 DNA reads TGCAGCGTTGGTCCCAGCTACACCTTC. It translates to CSVGPSYTF.

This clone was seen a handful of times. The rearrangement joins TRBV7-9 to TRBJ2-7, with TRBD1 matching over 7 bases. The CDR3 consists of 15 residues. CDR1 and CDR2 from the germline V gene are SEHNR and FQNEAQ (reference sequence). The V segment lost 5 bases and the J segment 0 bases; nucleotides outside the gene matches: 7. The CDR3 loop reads CASSTTGLGSYEQYF. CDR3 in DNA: TGTGCCAGCAGCACGACAGGGCTGGGCTCCTACGAGCAGTACTTC.

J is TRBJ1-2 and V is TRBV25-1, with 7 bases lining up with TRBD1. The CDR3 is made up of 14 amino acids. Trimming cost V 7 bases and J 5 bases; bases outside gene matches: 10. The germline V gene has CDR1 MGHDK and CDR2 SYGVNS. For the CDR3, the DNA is TGTGCCAGCATTAAGACAGGGCTAGGGTATGGCTACACCTTC. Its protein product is CASIKTGLGYGYTF.

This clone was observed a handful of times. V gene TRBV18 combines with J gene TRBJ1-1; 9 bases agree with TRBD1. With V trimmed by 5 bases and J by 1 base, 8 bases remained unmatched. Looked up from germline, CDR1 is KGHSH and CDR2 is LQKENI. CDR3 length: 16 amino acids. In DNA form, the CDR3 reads TGTGCCAGCTCATATTTCGTGGACAGGGGGAACACTGAAGCTTTCTTT. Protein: CASSYFVDRGNTEAFF.

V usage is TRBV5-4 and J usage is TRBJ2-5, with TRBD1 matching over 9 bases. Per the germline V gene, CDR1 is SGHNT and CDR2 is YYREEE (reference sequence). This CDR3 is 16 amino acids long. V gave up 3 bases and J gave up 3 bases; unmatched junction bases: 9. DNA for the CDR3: TGTGCCAGCAGCTGGGGTCATGGGACAGGGAAAGAGACCCAGTACTTC. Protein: CASSWGHGTGKETQYF.

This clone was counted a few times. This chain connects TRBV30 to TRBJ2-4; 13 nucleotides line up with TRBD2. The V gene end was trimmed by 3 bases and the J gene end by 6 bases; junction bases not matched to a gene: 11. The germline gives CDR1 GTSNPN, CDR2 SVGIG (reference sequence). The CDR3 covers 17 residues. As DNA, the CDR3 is TGTGCCTGGAGCGACCGACTAGCGGGAGGACCCCGAAACATTCAGTACTTC. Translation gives CAWSDRLAGGPRNIQYF. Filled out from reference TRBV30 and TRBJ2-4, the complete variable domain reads SQTIHQWPATLVQPVGSPLSLECTVEGTSNPNLYWYRQAAGRGLQLLFYSVGIGQISSEVPQNLSASRPQDRQFILSSKKLLLSDSGFYLCAWSDRLAGGPRNIQYFGAGTRLSVL.

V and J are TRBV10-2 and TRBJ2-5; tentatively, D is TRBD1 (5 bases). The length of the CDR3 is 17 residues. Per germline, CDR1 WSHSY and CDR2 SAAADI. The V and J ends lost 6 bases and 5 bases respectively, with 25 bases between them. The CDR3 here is CASSPQRQGQKGETQYF. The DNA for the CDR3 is TGCGCCAGCAGCCCTCAAAGGCAGGGCCAAAAAGGGGAGACCCAGTACTTC.

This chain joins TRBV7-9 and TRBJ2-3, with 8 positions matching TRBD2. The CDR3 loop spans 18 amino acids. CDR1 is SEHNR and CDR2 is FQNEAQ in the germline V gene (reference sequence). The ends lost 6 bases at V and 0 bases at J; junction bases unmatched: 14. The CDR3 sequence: CASSPGYQLAASTDTQYF. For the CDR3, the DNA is TGTGCCAGCAGTCCAGGATATCAACTAGCGGCTAGCACAGATACGCAGTATTTT.

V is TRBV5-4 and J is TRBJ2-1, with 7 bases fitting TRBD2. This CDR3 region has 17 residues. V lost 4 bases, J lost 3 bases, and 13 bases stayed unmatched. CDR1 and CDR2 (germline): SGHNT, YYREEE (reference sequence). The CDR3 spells CASSPALRGEGYNEQFF. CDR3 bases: TGTGCCAGCAGCCCCGCCTTACGCGGGGAGGGCTACAATGAGCAGTTCTTC.

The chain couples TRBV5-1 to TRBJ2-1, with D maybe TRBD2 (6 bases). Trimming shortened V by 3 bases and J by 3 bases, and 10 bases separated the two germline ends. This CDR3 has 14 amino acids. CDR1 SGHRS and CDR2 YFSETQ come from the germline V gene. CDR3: CASSWDSNYNEQFF. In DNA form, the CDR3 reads TGCGCCAGCAGCTGGGACTCGAACTACAATGAGCAGTTCTTC. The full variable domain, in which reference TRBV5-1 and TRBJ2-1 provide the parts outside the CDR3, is KAGVTQTPRYLIKTRGQQVTLSCSPISGHRSVSWYQQTPGQGLQFLFEYFSETQRNKGNFPGRFSGRQFSNSRSEMNVSTLELGDSALYLCASSWDSNYNEQFFGPGTRLTVL.

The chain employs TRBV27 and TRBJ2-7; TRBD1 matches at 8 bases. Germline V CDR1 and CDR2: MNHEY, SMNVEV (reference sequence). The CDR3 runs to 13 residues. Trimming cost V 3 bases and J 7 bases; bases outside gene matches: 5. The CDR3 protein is CASSLLDRGEQYF. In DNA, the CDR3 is TGTGCCAGCAGTTTGCTAGACAGGGGTGAGCAGTACTTC.

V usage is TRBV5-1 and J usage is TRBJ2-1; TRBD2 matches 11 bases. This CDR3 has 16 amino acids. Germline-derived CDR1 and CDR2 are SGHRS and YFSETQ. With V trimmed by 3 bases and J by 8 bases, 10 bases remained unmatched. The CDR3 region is CASSYQVTSGSHEQFF. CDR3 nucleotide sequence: TGCGCCAGCAGCTATCAGGTCACTAGCGGGAGTCATGAGCAGTTCTTC. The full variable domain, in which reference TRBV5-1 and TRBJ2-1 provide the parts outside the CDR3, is KAGVTQTPRYLIKTRGQQVTLSCSPISGHRSVSWYQQTPGQGLQFLFEYFSETQRNKGNFPGRFSGRQFSNSRSEMNVSTLELGDSALYLCASSYQVTSGSHEQFFGPGTRLTVL.

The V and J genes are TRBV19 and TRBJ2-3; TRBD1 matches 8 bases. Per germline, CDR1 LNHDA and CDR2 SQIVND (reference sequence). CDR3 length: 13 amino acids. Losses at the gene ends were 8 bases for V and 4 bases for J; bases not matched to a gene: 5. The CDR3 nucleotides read TGTGCCAGTGATGGACAGGGCCCAGATACGCAGTATTTT. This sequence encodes CASDGQGPDTQYF.

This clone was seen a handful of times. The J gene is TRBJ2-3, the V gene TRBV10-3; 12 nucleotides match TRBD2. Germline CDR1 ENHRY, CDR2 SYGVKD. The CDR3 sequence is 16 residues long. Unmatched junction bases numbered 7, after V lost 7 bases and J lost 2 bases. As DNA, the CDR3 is TGTGCCATCAACCAAGGGACTAGCGGGTTCACAGATACGCAGTATTTT. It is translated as CAINQGTSGFTDTQYF.

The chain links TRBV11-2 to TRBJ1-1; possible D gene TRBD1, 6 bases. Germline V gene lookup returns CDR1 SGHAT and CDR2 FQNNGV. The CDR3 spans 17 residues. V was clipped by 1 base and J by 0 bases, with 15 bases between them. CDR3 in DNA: TGTGCCAGCAGCTTAGGTCCGGGGGGCCTACTGAACACTGAAGCTTTCTTT. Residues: CASSLGPGGLLNTEAFF. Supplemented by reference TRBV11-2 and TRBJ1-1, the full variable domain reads EAGVAQSPRYKIIEKRQSVAFWCNPISGHATLYWYQQILGQGPKLLIQFQNNGVVDDSQLPKDRFSAERLKGVDSTLKIQPAKLEDSAVYLCASSLGPGGLLNTEAFFGQGTRLTVV.

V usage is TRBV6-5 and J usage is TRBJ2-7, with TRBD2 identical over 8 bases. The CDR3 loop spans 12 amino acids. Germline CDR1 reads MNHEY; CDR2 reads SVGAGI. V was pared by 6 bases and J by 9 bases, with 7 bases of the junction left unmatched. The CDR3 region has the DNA TGTGCCAGCAGCCCGGGACTAGATGCGCAGTACTTC. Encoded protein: CASSPGLDAQYF.

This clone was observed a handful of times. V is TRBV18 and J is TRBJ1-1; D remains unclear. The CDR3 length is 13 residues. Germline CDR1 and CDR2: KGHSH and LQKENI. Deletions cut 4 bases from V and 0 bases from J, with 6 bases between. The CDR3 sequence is CASSLGMNTEAFF. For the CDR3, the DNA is TGTGCCAGCTCACTGGGCATGAACACTGAAGCTTTCTTT. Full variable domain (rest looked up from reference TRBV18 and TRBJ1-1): NAGVMQNPRHLVRRRGQEARLRCSPMKGHSHVYWYRQLPEEGLKFMVYLQKENIIDESGMPKERFSAEFPKEGPSILRIQQVVRGDSAAYFCASSLGMNTEAFFGQGTRLTVV.